The source of this T cell receptor (beta chain) is a study of T-cell reconstitution after alpha-beta-depleted transplantation in children. Findings and limits, study-wide: Reported findings indicate that, about two months after transplant, alpha-beta T cells came from several hundred expanded clones, which were derived from non-depleted graft cells. Newly produced T cells mostly accounted for T-cell counts and diversity one year post-transplant.

Using unique molecular identifiers, the investigators prepared the TCRbeta library. TCRdb itself ran the PCR reads through MiXCR, one entry per CDR3 protein. The data contain around 300,000 distinct CDR3 sequences, approximately 23% of them singletons. Remarks on this clonotype: Its antigen is unknown.

The length of the CDR3 is 13 residues. From germline, CDR1 is KGHSH and CDR2 LQKENI. Trimming left V 1 base short and J 5 bases short, with 8 bases between. The rearrangement joins TRBV18 to TRBJ2-5, with a tentative D call TRBD1 (6 bases). The source is a male patient between 5 and 17 years old who had a stem cell transplant for acute lymphoblastic leukemia, so the T cells may come from the graft donor. Material: PBMCs, mostly from graft donor cells, obtained 180 days after TCRalphabeta/CD19-depleted stem cell transplant. CDR3 bases: TGTGCCAGCTCACCACGTCAGGGGGAGACCCAGTACTTC. It translates to CASSPRQGETQYF. The variable domain in full, completed from reference TRBV18 and TRBJ2-5, reads NAGVMQNPRHLVRRRGQEARLRCSPMKGHSHVYWYRQLPEEGLKFMVYLQKENIIDESGMPKERFSAEFPKEGPSILRIQQVVRGDSAAYFCASSPRQGETQYFGPGTRLLVL.